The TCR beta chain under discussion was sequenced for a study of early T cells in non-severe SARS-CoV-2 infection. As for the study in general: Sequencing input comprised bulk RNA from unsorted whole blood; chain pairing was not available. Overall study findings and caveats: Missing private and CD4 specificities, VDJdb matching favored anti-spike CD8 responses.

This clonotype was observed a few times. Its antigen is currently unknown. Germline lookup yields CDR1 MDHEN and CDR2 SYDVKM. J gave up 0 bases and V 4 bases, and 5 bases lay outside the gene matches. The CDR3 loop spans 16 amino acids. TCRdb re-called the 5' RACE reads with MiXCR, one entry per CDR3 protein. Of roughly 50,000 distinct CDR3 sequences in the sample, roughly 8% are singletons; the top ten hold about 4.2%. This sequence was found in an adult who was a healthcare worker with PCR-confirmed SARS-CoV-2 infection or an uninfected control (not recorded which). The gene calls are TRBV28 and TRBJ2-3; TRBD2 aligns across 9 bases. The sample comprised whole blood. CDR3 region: CASSSPGLASTDTQYF. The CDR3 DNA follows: TGTGCCAGCAGTTCCCCAGGACTAGCGAGCACAGATACGCAGTATTTT.